This note documents a single TCR beta chain sequence. The target antigen is unknown. The data stem from a study of cytomegalovirus exposure and HLA in healthy donors. Whole-study results and caveats: The majority of CMV-associated TCR beta chains were reported as apparently HLA-restricted in a later analysis. In a later analysis, a missense DCLRE1C variant was linked to TCR beta V- and J-gene trimming. The authors later found HLA-associated TCR beta chains more clonally expanded than equally common others.

The V gene's germline CDR1 is MNHNS and CDR2 SASEGT. The CDR3 is 11 amino acids. V lost 9 bases, J lost 4 bases, and 2 bases stayed unmatched. A multiplex PCR was run with 60 Vbeta primers and 13 Jbeta primers. Using immunoSEQ multiplex PCR, the repertoire was profiled, and TCRdb retains in-frame clones only, with some absent. Here the sample spans approximately 210,000 clones, around 80% being singletons. Despite likely unrecorded immune exposures, the donors were nominally healthy at the time of sampling. This sequence originates from a woman aged 40 to 55 in good health and CMV-seronegative. J is TRBJ1-2 and V is TRBV6-1; 7 bases are shared with TRBD1. The sample was PBMCs. The CDR3: CASTGVYGYTF. The DNA of the CDR3 is TGTGCCAGTACAGGGGTCTATGGCTACACCTTC.